The sequence of this TCR beta chain was determined in a study of a mutant IDH1 vaccine in newly diagnosed glioma. Study-wide context: Vaccination began 4-6 weeks post radiotherapy alone, or with temozolomide cycles. Patients' prior therapy spanned radiotherapy, temozolomide, or both; most underwent both.

In regard to this clone: What it binds is unknown.

Some clones are missing from TCRdb's copy, which holds only in-frame ones; the method was immunoSEQ multiplex PCR. The data contain 29,000 or so clones, around 76% of them singletons. The CDR3 is 16 amino acids. Germline CDR1 and CDR2: SGHAT and FQNNGV. Trimming took 1 base from V and 4 from J, leaving 15 bases between them. Study observations and caveats: Pseudoprogression apparently lacked any relation to changes in top peripheral T cell clonotypes.

This sample's time point: week 35, safety follow-up. What each vaccine dose contained was 300 ug of mutant IDH1 20-mer peptide, accompanied by topical imiquimod. The source is a man aged 50 to 59 with glioma. V gene TRBV11-2 combines with J gene TRBJ2-3, with a tentative D call TRBD1 (5 bases). Sample: PBMCs, taken from a glioma patient whose treatment included an IDH1 peptide vaccine. The CDR3 DNA is TGTGCCAGCAGCTTAGTTGGTGGGGCAATCGCAGATACGCAGTATTTT. The encoded protein is CASSLVGGAIADTQYF.